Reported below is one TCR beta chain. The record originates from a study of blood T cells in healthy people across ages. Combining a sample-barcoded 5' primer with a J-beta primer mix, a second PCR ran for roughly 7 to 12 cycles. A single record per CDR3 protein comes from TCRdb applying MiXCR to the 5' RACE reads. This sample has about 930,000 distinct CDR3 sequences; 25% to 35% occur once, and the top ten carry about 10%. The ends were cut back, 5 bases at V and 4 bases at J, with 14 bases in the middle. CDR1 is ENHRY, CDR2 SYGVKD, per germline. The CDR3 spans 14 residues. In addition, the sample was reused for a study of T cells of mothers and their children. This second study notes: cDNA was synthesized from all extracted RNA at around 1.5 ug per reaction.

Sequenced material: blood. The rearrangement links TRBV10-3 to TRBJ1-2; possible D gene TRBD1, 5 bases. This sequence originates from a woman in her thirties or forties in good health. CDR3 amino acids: CAISHPEGSYGYTF. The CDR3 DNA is TGTGCCATCAGTCACCCTGAGGGGAGCTATGGCTACACCTTC.